This T cell receptor beta chain emerged from a study of molecular identifiers for immune sequencing clone quantification. About the research overall: In replicates, RNA taken from roughly 18,000 or 92,000 naive CD8 cells was divided five ways, and four portions underwent sequencing.

The CDR3 extends over 15 amino acids. Germline values: CDR1 MNHEY, CDR2 SVGAGI. In regard to this clonotype: A read error may account for a junction end that differs from germline.

Previously described methods with listed TCR primers produced the bulk TCR libraries. From the PCR reads, TCRdb called clonotypes with MiXCR, one entry per CDR3 protein. There are 490,000 or so distinct CDR3 sequences in the sample; about a fifth occur only once, and under 0.85% lies in the top ten. Sequencing was performed on naive CD8+ T cells from blood, with Jurkat cell RNA spiked in. The subset was: FACS-sorted CD8+CD4-CCR7+CD45RA+ naive T cells. The sequence derives from a human donor in good health. Some libraries in this study had Jurkat cell RNA spiked in. The genes are TRBV6-5 and TRBJ2-3; D uncertain. CDR3 DNA: TGTGCCGGCAGTTACTCGGGCGGATACACAGATACGCAGTATTTT. Residues: CAGSYSGGYTDTQYF.